Listed below are T cell receptor beta chains from one sample, sequenced in a study of OX40 agonist ivuxolimab in advanced cancers. The repertoire was sequenced with immunoSEQ multiplex PCR; TCRdb's copy has only in-frame clones and lacks some. The data contain 90,000 to 120,000 clones, approximately 90% of them seen just once; the ten biggest clones take up 0.95% to 1.5%. Material: CD4+ or CD8+ T cells sorted from blood, obtained in a trial of the OX40 agonist ivuxolimab. The receptors originated from an adult with an advanced solid tumor such as melanoma, head and neck, liver or kidney cancer. The CDR3 runs from the conserved cysteine through the conserved F or W. D genes are given only for firm matches. Some rows have no size entry. The others give once, few or many, or a class for an expanded clone.

d_gene	abundance	v_gene	j_gene	CDR3nt	CDR3aa
TRBD1	few	TRBV27	TRBJ1-5	TGTGCCAGCAGTTTACAGGGGGCAAATCAGCCCCAGCATTTT	CASSLQGANQPQHF
TRBD2	-	TRBV7-9	TRBJ2-1	TGTGCCAGCAGCTTAGTTGAAAGGACTAGTCCTGAGCAGTTCTTC	CASSLVERTSPEQFF
-	-	TRBV28	TRBJ1-3	TGTGCCAGCAGTTTAGAAGCCGGGCAGACGGTTACGGGAAACACCATATATTTT	CASSLEAGQTVTGNTIYF
-	-	TRBV19	TRBJ1-2	TGTGCCAGTAGTAAGGGAGACAGAAATGGCTACACCTTC	CASSKGDRNGYTF
-	-	TRBV28	TRBJ1-1	TGTGCCAGCAGTTTAAAGGGTTGGAACACTGAAGCTTTCTTT	CASSLKGWNTEAFF
-	-	TRBV10-3	TRBJ2-1	TGTGCCATCAAAGCTCCGGGGTTCAGGCAGTTCTTC	CAIKAPGFRQFF
TRBD1	-	TRBV5-1	TRBJ1-4	TGCGCCAGCAGCCCGACAGGGGCAACTAATGAAAAACTGTTTTTT	CASSPTGATNEKLFF
-	-	TRBV18	TRBJ1-3	TGTGCCAGCTCACCATCGGCACCGAGCTCTGGAAACACCATATATTTT	CASSPSAPSSGNTIYF
TRBD1	-	TRBV28	TRBJ1-5	TGTGCCAGCAGTCTTCACCGGACAGGGGTTGTAGGAAGCAATCAGCCCCAGCATTTT	CASSLHRTGVVGSNQPQHF
-	-	TRBV5-4	TRBJ2-1	TGTGCCAGCAGCTTGGCCAGGGCCAATGAGCAGTTCTTC	CASSLARANEQFF
-	-	TRBV28	TRBJ2-7	TGTGCCAGCAGACAACCCGCCAGCGGGCTCGAGCAGTACTTC	CASRQPASGLEQYF
-	-	TRBV6-5	TRBJ1-5	TGTGCCAGCAGTTACTCTGTGCAGGGACCCGATCAGCCCCAGCATTTT	CASSYSVQGPDQPQHF
-	-	TRBV5-6	TRBJ2-7	TGTGCCAGCAGCCTGGGACGTAGGAAGGGAAACTACGAGCAGTACTTC	CASSLGRRKGNYEQYF
-	-	TRBV6-1	TRBJ2-5	TGTGCCAGCATCCTCGGGGAGTACCAAGAGACCCAGTACTTC	CASILGEYQETQYF
-	-	TRBV18	TRBJ1-2	TGTGCCAGCTCACCCTCGGAAAGCGGCTACACCTTC	CASSPSESGYTF
-	-	TRBV11-2	TRBJ1-2	TGTGCCAGCAGCCCTGACAACTATGGCTACACCTTC	CASSPDNYGYTF
-	few	TRBV4-2	TRBJ2-1	TGTGCCAGCAGCCAAGAAACGGGAGCCTTGTCTGAGCAGTTCTTC	CASSQETGALSEQFF
TRBD2	-	TRBV5-4	TRBJ2-7	TGTGCCAGCAGAGCCGGCCCGGGACTAGCGCGGTACGAGCAGTACTTC	CASRAGPGLARYEQYF
-	few	TRBV30	TRBJ1-5	TGTGCCTGGGCCAGGGGCAATCAGCCCCAGCATTTT	CAWARGNQPQHF
TRBD1	-	TRBV2	TRBJ2-7	TGTGCCAGCAGCTCGAGAAGGACAGGTATCTCCTACGAGCAGTACTTC	CASSSRRTGISYEQYF
TRBD2	-	TRBV6-6	TRBJ2-7	TGTGCCAGCGGGGCTCGGGAGGGAGCCGAGCAGTACTTC	CASGAREGAEQYF
-	-	TRBV19	TRBJ1-5	TGTGCCAGTAGTATAGATCTTGTCAGTAGCAATCAGCCCCAGCATTTT	CASSIDLVSSNQPQHF
TRBD1	-	TRBV28	TRBJ1-5	TGTGCCAGCAGTTTTCCACAGGGGACGAGCAATCAGCCCCAGCATTTT	CASSFPQGTSNQPQHF
TRBD1	-	TRBV28	TRBJ1-2	TGTGCCAGCAGGCTCTCAGACAGGGATCACGGCTACACCTTC	CASRLSDRDHGYTF
-	-	TRBV19	TRBJ1-4	TGTGCCAGTAGTATGGGCACCGCTAATGAAAAACTGTTTTTT	CASSMGTANEKLFF
TRBD2	-	TRBV9	TRBJ2-3	TGTGCCAGCAGCGTAAAGTCAGCGGGAGTCTCGGGGGACACAGATACGCAGTATTTT	CASSVKSAGVSGDTDTQYF
-	-	TRBV30	TRBJ1-6	TGTGCCTGGACTAAGACTGACTCCTATAATTCACCCCTCCACTTT	CAWTKTDSYNSPLHF
-	-	TRBV7-3	TRBJ1-2	TGTGCCAGCAGCCTCATAGGGGGTCCAGCTAACTATGGCTACACCTTC	CASSLIGGPANYGYTF
TRBD1	-	TRBV5-1	TRBJ2-7	TGCGCCAGCAGCTTGCCAGGGACAGGGACCTACGAGCAGTACTTC	CASSLPGTGTYEQYF
-	once	TRBV25-1	TRBJ2-4	TGTGCCAGCAGTGAACAGGCCAGTCATACCAAAAACATTCAGTACTTC	CASSEQASHTKNIQYF
-	-	TRBV10-2	TRBJ2-1	TGCGCCAGCAGTGCCCGGTGGCAGGGCTCCTACAATGAGCAGTTCTTC	CASSARWQGSYNEQFF
TRBD1	-	TRBV27	TRBJ1-2	TGTGCCAGCAGAGCGACAGGGAAAGATGGCTACACCTTC	CASRATGKDGYTF
TRBD1	-	TRBV19	TRBJ1-5	TGTGCCAGTAGCCGGACAGGAGGCGAGAGTCAGCCCCAGCATTTT	CASSRTGGESQPQHF
-	-	TRBV28	TRBJ1-1	TGTGCCAGCAGTTTATGGGGGGCAGTAGACACTGAAGCTTTCTTT	CASSLWGAVDTEAFF
-	-	TRBV5-1	TRBJ1-1	TGCGCCAGCAGCTTGATCGGGGGTTCAGGCACTGAAGCTTTCTTT	CASSLIGGSGTEAFF
TRBD2	-	TRBV18	TRBJ2-1	TGTGCCAGCTCACCTCCTAGCGGGAGTGGAAATGAGCAGTTCTTC	CASSPPSGSGNEQFF
TRBD1	-	TRBV11-2	TRBJ2-2	TGTGCCAGCAGCGTGACAGGGGGACTGAACACCGGGGAGCTGTTTTTT	CASSVTGGLNTGELFF
-	-	TRBV11-2	TRBJ1-1	TGTGCCAGCAGCTTAGATCCAGGGTCTGAAGCTTTCTTT	CASSLDPGSEAFF
-	-	TRBV7-2	TRBJ2-3	TGTGCCAGCAGCCCCGTGGGCTGGTTCACAGATACGCAGTATTTT	CASSPVGWFTDTQYF
-	-	TRBV5-1	TRBJ2-4	TGCGCCAGCAGCTCCCTTGGGGGTACCAAAAACATTCAGTACTTC	CASSSLGGTKNIQYF
-	-	TRBV27	TRBJ2-7	TGTGCCAGCAGTTTGACAGACCGCAACGAGCAGTACTTC	CASSLTDRNEQYF
TRBD2	-	TRBV5-4	TRBJ2-2	TGTGCCAGCAGCCGGGGGGGCAGCCTACTCACCGGGGAGCTGTTTTTT	CASSRGGSLLTGELFF
TRBD2	-	TRBV5-4	TRBJ2-5	TGTGCCAGCAGGCCCACTAGCGGGAGTTTGCCAGAGACCCAGTACTTC	CASRPTSGSLPETQYF
-	-	TRBV5-6	TRBJ2-7	TGTGCCAGCAGCTTGAGAGGGGCCTCCTACGAGCAGTACTTC	CASSLRGASYEQYF
TRBD1	-	TRBV11-2	TRBJ2-1	TGTGCCAGCAGCTGGACCCGGGACAGGGGGCAGAATGAGCAGTTCTTC	CASSWTRDRGQNEQFF
-	-	TRBV28	TRBJ2-1	TGTGCCAGCAGTACCCCCTCGGGCGGCTCCTACAATGAGCAGTTCTTC	CASSTPSGGSYNEQFF
-	-	TRBV27	TRBJ1-5	TGTGCCAGCAGTTCCACTTCAACAGCGCCCAATCAGCCCCAGCATTTT	CASSSTSTAPNQPQHF